The clone carrying this T cell receptor (beta chain) was counted between two and nine times. Antigen unknown. Germline lookup yields CDR1 MNHEY and CDR2 SMNVEV (reference sequence). The ends lost 8 bases at V and 4 bases at J; junction bases unmatched: 14. This CDR3 has 17 amino acids. TCRdb itself ran the 5' RACE reads through MiXCR, one entry per CDR3 protein. The table includes about 190,000 distinct CDR3 sequences, about 17% detected once. This record comes from a study of T-cell memory formation after mild COVID-19. Study outcomes and limitations: Most CD4+ clones that shrank were in CM and EM, while CD8+ ones turned up in EMRA.

The TCR was taken from an adult woman who had mild COVID-19 (a few samples of this study predate the infection). Cell type and time point are not known. The chain uses TRBV27 and TRBJ2-1; the match to TRBD2 covers 10 bases. Material: PBMCs or a T cell subset sorted from them (not recorded which). The CDR3 DNA reads as TGTGCCAGCCAAGGTCGGCCTAGCGGGAGTTCTTACAATGAGCAGTTCTTC. Translating it yields CASQGRPSGSSYNEQFF.